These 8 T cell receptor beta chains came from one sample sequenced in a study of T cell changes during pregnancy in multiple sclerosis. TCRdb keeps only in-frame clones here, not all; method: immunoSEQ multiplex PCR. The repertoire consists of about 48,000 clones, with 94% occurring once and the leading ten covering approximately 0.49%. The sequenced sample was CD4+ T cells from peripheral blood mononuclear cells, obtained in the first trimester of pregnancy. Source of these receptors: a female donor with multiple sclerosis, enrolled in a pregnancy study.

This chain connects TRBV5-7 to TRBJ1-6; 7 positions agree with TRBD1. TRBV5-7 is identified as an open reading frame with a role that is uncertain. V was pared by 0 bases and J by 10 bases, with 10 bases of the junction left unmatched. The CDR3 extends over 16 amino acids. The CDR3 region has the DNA TGTGCCAGCAGCTTGGGTATAGGACAGGTGGAATCACCCCTCCACTTT. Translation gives CASSLGIGQVESPLHF.

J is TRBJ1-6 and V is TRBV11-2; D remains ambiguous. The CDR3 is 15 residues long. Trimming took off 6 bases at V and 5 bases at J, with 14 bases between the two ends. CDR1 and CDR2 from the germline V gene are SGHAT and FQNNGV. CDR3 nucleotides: TGTGCCAGCAGGCGGCCGGGTGGAAATAATTCACCCCTCCACTTT. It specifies CASRRPGGNNSPLHF. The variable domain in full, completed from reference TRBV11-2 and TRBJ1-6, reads EAGVAQSPRYKIIEKRQSVAFWCNPISGHATLYWYQQILGQGPKLLIQFQNNGVVDDSQLPKDRFSAERLKGVDSTLKIQPAKLEDSAVYLCASRRPGGNNSPLHFGNGTRLTVT.

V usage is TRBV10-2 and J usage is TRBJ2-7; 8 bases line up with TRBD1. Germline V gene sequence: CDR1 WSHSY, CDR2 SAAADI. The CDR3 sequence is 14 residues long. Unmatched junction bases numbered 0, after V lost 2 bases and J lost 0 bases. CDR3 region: CASSEGQGSYEQYF. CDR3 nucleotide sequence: TGCGCCAGCAGTGAGGGACAGGGCTCCTACGAGCAGTACTTC.

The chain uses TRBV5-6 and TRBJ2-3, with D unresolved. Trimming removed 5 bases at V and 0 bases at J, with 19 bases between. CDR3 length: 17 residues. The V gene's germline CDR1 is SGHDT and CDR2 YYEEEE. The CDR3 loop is CASSSRRGLPSTDTQYF. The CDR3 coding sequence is TGTGCCAGCAGTTCACGGCGAGGCCTACCTAGCACAGATACGCAGTATTTT.

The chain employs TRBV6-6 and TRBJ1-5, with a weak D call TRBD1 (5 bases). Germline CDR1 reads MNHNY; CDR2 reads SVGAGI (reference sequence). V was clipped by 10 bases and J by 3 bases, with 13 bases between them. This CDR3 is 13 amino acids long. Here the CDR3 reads CATKKGFNQPQHF. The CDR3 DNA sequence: TGTGCCACCAAAAAGGGGTTCAATCAGCCCCAGCATTTT.

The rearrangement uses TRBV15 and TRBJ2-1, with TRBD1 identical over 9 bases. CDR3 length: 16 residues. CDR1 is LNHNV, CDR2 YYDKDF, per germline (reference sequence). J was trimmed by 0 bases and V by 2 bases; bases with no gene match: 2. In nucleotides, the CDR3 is TGTGCCACCAGCAGACTGACAGGGGGCTCCTACAATGAGCAGTTCTTC. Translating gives CATSRLTGGSYNEQFF.

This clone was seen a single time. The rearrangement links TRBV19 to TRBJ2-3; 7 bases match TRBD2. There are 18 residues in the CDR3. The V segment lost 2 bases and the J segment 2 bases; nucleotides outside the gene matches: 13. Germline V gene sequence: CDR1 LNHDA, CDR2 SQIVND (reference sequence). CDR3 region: CASSIPLLGGVNTDTQYF. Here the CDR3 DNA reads TGTGCCAGTAGTATACCCCTTTTGGGGGGGGTTAACACAGATACGCAGTATTTT.

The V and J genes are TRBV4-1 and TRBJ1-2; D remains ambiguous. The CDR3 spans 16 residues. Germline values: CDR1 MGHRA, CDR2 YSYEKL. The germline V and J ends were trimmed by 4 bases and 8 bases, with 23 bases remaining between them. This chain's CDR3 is CASSLHPVGEMQGYTF. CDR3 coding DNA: TGCGCCAGCAGCCTTCACCCCGTCGGGGAGATGCAGGGCTACACCTTC.